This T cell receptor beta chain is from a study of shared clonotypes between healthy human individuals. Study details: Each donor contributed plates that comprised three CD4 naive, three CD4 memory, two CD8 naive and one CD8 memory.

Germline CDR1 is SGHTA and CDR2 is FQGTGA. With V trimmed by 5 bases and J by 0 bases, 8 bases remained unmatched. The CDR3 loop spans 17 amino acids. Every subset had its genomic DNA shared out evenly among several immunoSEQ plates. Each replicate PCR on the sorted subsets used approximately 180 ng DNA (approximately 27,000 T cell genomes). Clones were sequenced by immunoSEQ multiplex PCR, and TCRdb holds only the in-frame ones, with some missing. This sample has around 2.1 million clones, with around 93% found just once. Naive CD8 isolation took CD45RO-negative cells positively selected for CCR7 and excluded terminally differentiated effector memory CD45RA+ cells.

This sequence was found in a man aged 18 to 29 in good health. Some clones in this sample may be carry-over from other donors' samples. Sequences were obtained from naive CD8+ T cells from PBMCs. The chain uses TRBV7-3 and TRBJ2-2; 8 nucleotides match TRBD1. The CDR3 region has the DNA TGTGCCAGCAGCCTACCCGCCAGGGGGCCGAACACCGGGGAGCTGTTTTTT. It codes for CASSLPARGPNTGELFF.